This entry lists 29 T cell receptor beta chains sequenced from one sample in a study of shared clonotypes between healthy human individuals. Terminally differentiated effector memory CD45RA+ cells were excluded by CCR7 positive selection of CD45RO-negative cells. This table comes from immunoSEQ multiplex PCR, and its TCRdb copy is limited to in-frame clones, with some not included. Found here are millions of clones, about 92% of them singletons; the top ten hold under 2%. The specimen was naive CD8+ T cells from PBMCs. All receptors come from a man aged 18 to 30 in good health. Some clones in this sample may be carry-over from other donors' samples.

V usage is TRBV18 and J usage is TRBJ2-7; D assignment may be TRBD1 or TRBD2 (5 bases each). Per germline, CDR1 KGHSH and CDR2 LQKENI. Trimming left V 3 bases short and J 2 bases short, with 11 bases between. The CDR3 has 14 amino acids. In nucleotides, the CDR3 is TGTGCCAGCTCACCCCGGGACCTTCCCTACGAGCAGTACTTC. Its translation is CASSPRDLPYEQYF.

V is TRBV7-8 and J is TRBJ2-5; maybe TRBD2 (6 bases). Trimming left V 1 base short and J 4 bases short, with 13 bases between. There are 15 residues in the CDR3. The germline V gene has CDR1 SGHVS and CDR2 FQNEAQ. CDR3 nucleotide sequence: TGTGCCAGCAGCTTAGGGAGGGCCGGGGGAGAGACCCAGTACTTC. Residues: CASSLGRAGGETQYF.

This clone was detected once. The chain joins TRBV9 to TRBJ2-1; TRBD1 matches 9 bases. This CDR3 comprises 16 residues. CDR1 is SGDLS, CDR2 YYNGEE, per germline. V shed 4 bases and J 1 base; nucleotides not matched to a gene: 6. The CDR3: CASSPRGQGSYNEQFF. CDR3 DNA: TGTGCCAGCAGCCCCCGGGGACAGGGTTCCTACAATGAGCAGTTCTTC.

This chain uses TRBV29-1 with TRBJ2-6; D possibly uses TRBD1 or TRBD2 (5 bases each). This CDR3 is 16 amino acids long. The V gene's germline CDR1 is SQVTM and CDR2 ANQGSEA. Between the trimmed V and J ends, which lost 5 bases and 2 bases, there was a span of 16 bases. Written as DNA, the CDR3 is TGCAGCGTTTCGGCAGGGAGTCAACCTGGGGCCAACGTCCTGACTTTC. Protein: CSVSAGSQPGANVLTF. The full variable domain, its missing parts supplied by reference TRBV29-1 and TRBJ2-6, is SAVISQKPSRDICQRGTSLTIQCQVDSQVTMMFWYRQQPGQSLTLIATANQGSEATYESGFVIDKFPISRPNLTFSTLTVSNMSPEDSSIYLCSVSAGSQPGANVLTFGAGSRLTVL.

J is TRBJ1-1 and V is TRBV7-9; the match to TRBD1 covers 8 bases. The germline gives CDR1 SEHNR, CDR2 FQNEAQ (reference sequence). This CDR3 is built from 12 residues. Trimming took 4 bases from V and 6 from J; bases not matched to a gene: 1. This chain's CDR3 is CASSSDRAEAFF. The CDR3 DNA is TGTGCCAGCAGCTCGGACAGGGCTGAAGCTTTCTTT.

The CDR3 region is CASSSQSSSYEQYF. CDR3 in DNA: TGTGCCAGCAGCTCTCAGTCTAGCTCCTACGAGCAGTACTTC. V and J are TRBV7-9 and TRBJ2-7; D remains ambiguous. The germline V gene has CDR1 SEHNR and CDR2 FQNEAQ (reference sequence). The CDR3 covers 14 residues. Between the trimmed V and J ends, which lost 4 bases and 0 bases, there was a span of 10 bases.

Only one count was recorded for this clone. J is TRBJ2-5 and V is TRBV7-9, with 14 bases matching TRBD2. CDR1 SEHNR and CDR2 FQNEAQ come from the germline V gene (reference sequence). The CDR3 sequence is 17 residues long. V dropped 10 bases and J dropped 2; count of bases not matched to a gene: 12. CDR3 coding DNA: TGTGCCACCCCGGGACTAGCGGGAGTAGTGGGACAAGAGACCCAGTACTTC. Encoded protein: CATPGLAGVVGQETQYF.

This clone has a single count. CDR3 region: CASSVASGRAHEQFF. DNA of the CDR3: TGTGCCAGCAGCGTAGCTAGCGGGAGGGCCCATGAGCAGTTCTTC. This chain links TRBV9 with TRBJ2-1, with TRBD2 matching 12 bases. The CDR3 consists of 15 residues. J lost 8 bases, V lost 0 bases, and 3 bases had no gene match. CDR1 SGDLS and CDR2 YYNGEE come from the germline V gene.

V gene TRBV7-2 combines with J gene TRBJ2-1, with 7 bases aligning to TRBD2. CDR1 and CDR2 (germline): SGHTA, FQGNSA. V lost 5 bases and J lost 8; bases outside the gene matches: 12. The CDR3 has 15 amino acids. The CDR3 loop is CASSPTSWMGDEQFF. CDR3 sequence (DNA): TGTGCCAGCAGCCCGACTAGCTGGATGGGGGATGAGCAGTTCTTC.

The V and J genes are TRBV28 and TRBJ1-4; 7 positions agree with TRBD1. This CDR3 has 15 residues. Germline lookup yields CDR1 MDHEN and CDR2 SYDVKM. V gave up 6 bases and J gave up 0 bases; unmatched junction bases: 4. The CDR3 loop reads CASRSGTATNEKLFF. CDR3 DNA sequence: TGTGCCAGCAGATCCGGGACAGCAACTAATGAAAAACTGTTTTTT.

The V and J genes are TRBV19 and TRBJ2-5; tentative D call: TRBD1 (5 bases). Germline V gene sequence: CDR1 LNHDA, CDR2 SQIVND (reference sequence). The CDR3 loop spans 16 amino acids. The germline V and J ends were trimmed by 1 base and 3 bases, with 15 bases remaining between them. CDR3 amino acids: CASSIGTGPLEETQYF. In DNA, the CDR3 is TGTGCCAGTAGTATAGGAACAGGCCCCCTGGAAGAGACCCAGTACTTC.

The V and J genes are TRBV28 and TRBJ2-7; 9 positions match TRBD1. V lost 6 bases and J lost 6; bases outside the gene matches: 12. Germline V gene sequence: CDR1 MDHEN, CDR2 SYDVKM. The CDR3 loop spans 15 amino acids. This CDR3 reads CASRFRGTGPFEQYF. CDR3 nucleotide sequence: TGTGCCAGCAGATTTCGCGGGACAGGGCCGTTCGAGCAGTACTTC. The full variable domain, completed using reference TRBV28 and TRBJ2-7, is DVKVTQSSRYLVKRTGEKVFLECVQDMDHENMFWYRQDPGLGLRLIYFSYDVKMKEKGDIPEGYSVSREKKERFSLILESASTNQTSMYLCASRFRGTGPFEQYFGPGTRLTVT.

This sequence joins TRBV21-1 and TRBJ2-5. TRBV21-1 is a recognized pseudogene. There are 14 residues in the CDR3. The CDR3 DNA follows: TGTGCCAGCAGCTCCGGGGCCCCACAAGAGACCCAGTACTTC. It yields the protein CASSSGAPQETQYF.

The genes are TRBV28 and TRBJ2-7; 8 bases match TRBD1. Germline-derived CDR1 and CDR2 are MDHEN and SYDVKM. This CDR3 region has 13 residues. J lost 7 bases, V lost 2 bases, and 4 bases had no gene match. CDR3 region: CASSLQGALEQYF. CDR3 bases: TGTGCCAGCAGTTTACAGGGGGCGCTTGAGCAGTACTTC.

The CDR3, as DNA: TGTGCCAGCAGAGGGTTGGGAGGACAAGAGACCCAGTACTTC. Amino acids: CASRGLGGQETQYF. This chain uses TRBV6-5 with TRBJ2-5; TRBD2 is a possible D gene (6 bases). From germline, CDR1 is MNHEY and CDR2 SVGAGI. The CDR3 sequence is 14 residues long. Trimming pared 6 bases from V and 2 bases from J, leaving 13 bases between.

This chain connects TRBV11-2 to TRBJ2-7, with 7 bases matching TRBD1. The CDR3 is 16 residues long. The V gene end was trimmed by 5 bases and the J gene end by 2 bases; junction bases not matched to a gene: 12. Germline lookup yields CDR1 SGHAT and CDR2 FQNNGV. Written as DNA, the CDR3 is TGTGCCAGCAGCCTTTTCCGGACAGGATCGACCTACGAGCAGTACTTC. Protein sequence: CASSLFRTGSTYEQYF.

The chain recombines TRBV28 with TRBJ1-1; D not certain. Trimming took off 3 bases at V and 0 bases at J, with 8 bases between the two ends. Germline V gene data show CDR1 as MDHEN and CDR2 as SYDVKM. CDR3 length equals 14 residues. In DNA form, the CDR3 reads TGTGCCAGCAGTTTTGAGGGTTTGAACACTGAAGCTTTCTTT. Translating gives CASSFEGLNTEAFF.

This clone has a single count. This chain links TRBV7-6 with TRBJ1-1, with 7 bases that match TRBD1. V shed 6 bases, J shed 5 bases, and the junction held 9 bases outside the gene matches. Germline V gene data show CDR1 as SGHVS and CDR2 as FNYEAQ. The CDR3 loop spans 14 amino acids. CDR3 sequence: CASSLGGARTEAFF. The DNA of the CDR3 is TGTGCCAGCAGTCTAGGGGGCGCGAGGACTGAAGCTTTCTTT.

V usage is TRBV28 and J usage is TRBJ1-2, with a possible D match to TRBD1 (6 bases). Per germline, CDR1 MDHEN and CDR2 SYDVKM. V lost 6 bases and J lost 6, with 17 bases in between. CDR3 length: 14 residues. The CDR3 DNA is TGTGCCAGCAGCCCATGGGGGGGCATCCATGGCTACACCTTC. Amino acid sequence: CASSPWGGIHGYTF.

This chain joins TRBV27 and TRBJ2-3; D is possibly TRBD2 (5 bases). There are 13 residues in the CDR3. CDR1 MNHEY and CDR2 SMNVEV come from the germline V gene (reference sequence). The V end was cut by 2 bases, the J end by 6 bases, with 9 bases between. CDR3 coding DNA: TGTGCCAGCAGTTTACGGGGATGGGATACGCAGTATTTT. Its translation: CASSLRGWDTQYF.

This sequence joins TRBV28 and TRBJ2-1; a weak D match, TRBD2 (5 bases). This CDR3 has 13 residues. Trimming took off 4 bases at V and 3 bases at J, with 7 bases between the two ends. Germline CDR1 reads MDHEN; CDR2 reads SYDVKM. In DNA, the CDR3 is TGTGCCAGCAGTTCTAGCAACTACAATGAGCAGTTCTTC. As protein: CASSSSNYNEQFF. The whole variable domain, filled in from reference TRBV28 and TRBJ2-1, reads DVKVTQSSRYLVKRTGEKVFLECVQDMDHENMFWYRQDPGLGLRLIYFSYDVKMKEKGDIPEGYSVSREKKERFSLILESASTNQTSMYLCASSSSNYNEQFFGPGTRLTVL.

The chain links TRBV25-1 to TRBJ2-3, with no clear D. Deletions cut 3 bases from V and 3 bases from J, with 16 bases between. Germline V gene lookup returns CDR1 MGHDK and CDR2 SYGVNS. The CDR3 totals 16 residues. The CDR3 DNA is TGTGCCAGCAGTGAGCCGGGCGGAGTTCGGACAGATACGCAGTATTTT. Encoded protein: CASSEPGGVRTDTQYF.

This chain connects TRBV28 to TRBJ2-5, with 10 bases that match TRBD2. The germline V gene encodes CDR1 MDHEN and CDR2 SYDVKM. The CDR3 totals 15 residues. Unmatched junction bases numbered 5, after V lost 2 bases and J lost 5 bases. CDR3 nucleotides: TGTGCCAGCAGTTTAAGCGGGACTAGCGATGAGACCCAGTACTTC. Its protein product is CASSLSGTSDETQYF.

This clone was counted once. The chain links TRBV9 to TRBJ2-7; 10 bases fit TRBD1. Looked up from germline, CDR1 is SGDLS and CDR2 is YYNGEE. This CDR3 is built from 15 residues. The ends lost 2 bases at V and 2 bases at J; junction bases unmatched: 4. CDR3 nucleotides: TGTGCCAGCAGCGTCGACAGGGGGCCGACCTACGAGCAGTACTTC. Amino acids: CASSVDRGPTYEQYF.

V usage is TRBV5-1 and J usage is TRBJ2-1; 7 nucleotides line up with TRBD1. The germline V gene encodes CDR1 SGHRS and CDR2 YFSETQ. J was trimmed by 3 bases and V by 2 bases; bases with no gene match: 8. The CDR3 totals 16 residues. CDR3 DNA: TGCGCCAGCAGCTTAAAAGGGGGCGGCCTCTACAATGAGCAGTTCTTC. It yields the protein CASSLKGGGLYNEQFF.

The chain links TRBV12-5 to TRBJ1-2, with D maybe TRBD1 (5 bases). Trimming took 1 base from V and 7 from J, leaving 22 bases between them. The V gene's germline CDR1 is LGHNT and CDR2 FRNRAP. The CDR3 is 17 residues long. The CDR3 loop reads CASGLDFRDFSEVGYTF. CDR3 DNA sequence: TGTGCTAGTGGTTTGGATTTTAGGGACTTCTCAGAGGTTGGCTACACCTTC.

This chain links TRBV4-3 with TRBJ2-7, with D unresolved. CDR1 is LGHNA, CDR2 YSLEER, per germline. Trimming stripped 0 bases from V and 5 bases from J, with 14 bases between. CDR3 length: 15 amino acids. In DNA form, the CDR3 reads TGCGCCAGCAGCCAAGAAGCCAGATGGGCGGACGAGCAGTACTTC. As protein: CASSQEARWADEQYF.

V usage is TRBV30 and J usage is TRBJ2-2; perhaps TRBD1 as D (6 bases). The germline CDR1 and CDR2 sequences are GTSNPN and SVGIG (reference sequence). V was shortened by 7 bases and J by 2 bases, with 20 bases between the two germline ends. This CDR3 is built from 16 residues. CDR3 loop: CALGPDSHLNTGELFF. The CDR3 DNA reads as TGTGCCTTAGGACCGGACAGCCATTTAAACACCGGGGAGCTGTTTTTT.

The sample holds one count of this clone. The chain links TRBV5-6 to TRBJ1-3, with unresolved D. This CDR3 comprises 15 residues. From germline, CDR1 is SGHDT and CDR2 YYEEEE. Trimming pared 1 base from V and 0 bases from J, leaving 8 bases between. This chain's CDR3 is CASSLLSGSGNTIYF. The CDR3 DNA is TGTGCCAGCAGCTTGCTCTCCGGCTCTGGAAACACCATATATTTT.